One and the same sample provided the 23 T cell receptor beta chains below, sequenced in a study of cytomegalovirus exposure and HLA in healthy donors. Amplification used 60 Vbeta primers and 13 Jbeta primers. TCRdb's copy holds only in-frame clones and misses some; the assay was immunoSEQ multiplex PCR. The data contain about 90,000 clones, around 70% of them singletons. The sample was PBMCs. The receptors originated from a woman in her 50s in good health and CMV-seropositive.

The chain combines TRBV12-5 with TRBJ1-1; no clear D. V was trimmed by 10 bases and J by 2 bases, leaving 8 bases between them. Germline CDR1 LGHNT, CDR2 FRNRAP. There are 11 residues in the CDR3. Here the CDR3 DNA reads TGTGCTACCGCCAGTAACACTGAAGCTTTCTTT. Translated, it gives CATASNTEAFF.

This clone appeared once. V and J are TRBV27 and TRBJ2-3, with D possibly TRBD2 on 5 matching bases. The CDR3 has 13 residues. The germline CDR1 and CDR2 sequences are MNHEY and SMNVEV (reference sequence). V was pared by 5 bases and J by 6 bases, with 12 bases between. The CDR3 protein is CASSGLAEDTQYF. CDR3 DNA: TGTGCCAGCAGTGGACTGGCGGAGGATACGCAGTATTTT.

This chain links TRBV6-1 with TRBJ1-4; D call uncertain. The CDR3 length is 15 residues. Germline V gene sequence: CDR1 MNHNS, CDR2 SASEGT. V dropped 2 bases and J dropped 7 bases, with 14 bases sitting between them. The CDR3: CASSEYGLLAEKLFF. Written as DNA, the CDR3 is TGTGCCAGCAGTGAATATGGGCTTCTAGCTGAAAAACTGTTTTTT.

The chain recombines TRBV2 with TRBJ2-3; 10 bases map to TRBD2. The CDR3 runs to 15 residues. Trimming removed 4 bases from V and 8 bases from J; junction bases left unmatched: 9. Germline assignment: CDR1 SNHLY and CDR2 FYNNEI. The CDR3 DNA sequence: TGTGCCAGCAGTGGGTCGAGCGGGAGGGCCGGTACGCAGTATTTT. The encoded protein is CASSGSSGRAGTQYF.

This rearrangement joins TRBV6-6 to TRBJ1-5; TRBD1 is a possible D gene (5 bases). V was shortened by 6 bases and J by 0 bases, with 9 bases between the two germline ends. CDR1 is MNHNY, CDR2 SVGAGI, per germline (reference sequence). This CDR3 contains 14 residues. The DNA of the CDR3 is TGTGCCAGCAGATCGACAGTTAGCAATCAGCCCCAGCATTTT. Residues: CASRSTVSNQPQHF.

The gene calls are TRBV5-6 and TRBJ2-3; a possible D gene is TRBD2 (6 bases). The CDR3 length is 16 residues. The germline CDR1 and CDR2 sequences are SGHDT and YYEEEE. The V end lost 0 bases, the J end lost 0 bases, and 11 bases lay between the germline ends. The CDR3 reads CASSLAPAGSTDTQYF. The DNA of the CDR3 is TGTGCCAGCAGCTTGGCCCCAGCGGGTAGCACAGATACGCAGTATTTT. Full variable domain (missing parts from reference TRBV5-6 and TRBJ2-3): DAGVTQSPTHLIKTRGQQVTLRCSPKSGHDTVSWYQQALGQGPQFIFQYYEEEERQRGNFPDRFSGHQFPNYSSELNVNALLLGDSALYLCASSLAPAGSTDTQYFGPGTRLTVL.

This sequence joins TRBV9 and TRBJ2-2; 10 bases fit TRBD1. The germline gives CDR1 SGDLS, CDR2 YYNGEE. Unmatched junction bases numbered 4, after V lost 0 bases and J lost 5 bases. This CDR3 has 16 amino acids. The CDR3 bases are TGTGCCAGCAGCGTAGCTCAGGACAGGGGGACCGGGGAGCTGTTTTTT. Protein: CASSVAQDRGTGELFF.

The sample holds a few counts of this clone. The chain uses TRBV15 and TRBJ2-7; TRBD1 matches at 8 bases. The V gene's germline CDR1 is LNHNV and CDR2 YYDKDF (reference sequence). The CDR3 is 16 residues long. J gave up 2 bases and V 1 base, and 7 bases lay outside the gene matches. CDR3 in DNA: TGTGCCACCAGCAGAGGTCCTCAGGACAGGGCCTACGAGCAGTACTTC. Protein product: CATSRGPQDRAYEQYF.

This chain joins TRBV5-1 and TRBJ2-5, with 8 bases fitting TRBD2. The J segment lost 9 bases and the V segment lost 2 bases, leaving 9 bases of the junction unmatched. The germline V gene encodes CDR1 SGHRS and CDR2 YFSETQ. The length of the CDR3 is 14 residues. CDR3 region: CASSFTSGGGAQYF. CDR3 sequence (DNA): TGCGCCAGCAGCTTTACTAGCGGTGGGGGGGCCCAGTACTTC. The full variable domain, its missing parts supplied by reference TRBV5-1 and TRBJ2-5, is KAGVTQTPRYLIKTRGQQVTLSCSPISGHRSVSWYQQTPGQGLQFLFEYFSETQRNKGNFPGRFSGRQFSNSRSEMNVSTLELGDSALYLCASSFTSGGGAQYFGPGTRLLVL.

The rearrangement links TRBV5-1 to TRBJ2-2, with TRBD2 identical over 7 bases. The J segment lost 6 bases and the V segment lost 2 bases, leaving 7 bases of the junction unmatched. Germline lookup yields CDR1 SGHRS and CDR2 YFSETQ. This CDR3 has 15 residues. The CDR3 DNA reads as TGCGCCAGCAGCTTCGGCGGGAGCCGAGCCGGGGAGCTGTTTTTT. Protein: CASSFGGSRAGELFF.

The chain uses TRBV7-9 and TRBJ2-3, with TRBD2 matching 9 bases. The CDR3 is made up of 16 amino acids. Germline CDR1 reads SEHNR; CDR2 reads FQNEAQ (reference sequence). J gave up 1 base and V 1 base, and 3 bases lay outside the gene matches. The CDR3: CASSLGAGGGTDTQYF. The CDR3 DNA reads TGTGCCAGCAGCTTAGGAGCGGGAGGTGGCACAGATACGCAGTATTTT.

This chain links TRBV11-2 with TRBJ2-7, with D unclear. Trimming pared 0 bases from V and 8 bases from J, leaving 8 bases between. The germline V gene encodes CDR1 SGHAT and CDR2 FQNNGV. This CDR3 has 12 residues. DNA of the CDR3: TGTGCCAGCAGCTTAGATAACAGCCAGCAGTACTTC. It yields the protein CASSLDNSQQYF.

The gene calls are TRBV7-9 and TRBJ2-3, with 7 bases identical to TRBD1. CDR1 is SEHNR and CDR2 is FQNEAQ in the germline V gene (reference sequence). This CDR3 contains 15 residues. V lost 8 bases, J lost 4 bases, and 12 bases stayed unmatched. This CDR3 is CASDRQGPSADTQYF. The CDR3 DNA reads TGTGCCAGCGACAGACAGGGCCCCTCCGCAGATACGCAGTATTTT.

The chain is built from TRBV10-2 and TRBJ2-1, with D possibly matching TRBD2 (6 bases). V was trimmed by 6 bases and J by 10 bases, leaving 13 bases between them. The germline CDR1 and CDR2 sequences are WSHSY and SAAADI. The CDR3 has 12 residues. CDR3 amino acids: CASRPPGGEQFF. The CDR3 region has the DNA TGCGCCAGCAGGCCCCCTGGGGGGGAGCAGTTCTTC.

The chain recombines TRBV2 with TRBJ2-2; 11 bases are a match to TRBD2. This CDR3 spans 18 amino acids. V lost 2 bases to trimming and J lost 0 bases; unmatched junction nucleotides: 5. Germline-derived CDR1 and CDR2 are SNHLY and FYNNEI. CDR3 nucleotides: TGTGCCAGCAGTGAACGGGGGACTAGCGGTACGAACACCGGGGAGCTGTTTTTT. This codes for CASSERGTSGTNTGELFF.

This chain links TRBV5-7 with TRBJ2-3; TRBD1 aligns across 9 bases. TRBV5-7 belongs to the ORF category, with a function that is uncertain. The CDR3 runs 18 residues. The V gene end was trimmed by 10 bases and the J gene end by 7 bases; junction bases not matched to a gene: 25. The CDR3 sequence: CALRPSGGQGVNGNTQYF. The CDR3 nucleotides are TGTGCCTTACGGCCGAGTGGGGGACAGGGTGTAAATGGTAATACGCAGTATTTT.

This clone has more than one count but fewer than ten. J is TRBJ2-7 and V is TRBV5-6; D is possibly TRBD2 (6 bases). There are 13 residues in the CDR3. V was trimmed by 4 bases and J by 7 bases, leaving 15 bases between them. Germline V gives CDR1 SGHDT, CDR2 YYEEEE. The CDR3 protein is CASSPLGTFEQYF. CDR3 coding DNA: TGTGCCAGCAGCCCACTCGGGACTTTTGAGCAGTACTTC.

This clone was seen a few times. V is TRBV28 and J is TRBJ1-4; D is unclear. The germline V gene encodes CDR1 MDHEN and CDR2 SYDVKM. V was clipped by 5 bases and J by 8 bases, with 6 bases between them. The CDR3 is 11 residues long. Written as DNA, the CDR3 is TGTGCCAGCAGTACGGTAGAAAAACTGTTTTTT. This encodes CASSTVEKLFF.

CDR3 DNA sequence: TGCGCCAGCAGCTTGGCAGCGGGAGCCCCGGTGGGAGAGACCCAGTACTTC. Translating gives CASSLAAGAPVGETQYF. The rearrangement links TRBV5-1 to TRBJ2-5; 8 nucleotides align to TRBD2. The CDR3 length is 17 residues. Germline V CDR1 and CDR2: SGHRS, YFSETQ. Trimming cost V 0 bases and J 4 bases; bases outside gene matches: 11. Using reference TRBV5-1 and TRBJ2-5 for the parts outside the CDR3, the full variable domain is KAGVTQTPRYLIKTRGQQVTLSCSPISGHRSVSWYQQTPGQGLQFLFEYFSETQRNKGNFPGRFSGRQFSNSRSEMNVSTLELGDSALYLCASSLAAGAPVGETQYFGPGTRLLVL.

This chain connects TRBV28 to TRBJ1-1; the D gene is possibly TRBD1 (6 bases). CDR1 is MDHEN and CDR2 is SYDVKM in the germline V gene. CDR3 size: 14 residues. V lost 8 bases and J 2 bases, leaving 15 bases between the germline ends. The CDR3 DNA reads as TGTGCCAGCCGCCCCACAGGGCCCAACACTGAAGCTTTCTTT. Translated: CASRPTGPNTEAFF.

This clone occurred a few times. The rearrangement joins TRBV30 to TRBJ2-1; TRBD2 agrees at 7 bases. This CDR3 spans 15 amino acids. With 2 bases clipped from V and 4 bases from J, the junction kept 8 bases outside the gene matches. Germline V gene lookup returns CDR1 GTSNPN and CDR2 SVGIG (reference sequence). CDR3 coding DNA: TGTGCCTGGAGTCGACTAGCTGAGGGGTACAATGAGCAGTTCTTC. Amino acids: CAWSRLAEGYNEQFF.

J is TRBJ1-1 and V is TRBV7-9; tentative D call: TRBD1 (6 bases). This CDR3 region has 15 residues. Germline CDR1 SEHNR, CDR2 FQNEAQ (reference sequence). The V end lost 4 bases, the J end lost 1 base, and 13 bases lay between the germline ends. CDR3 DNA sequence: TGTGCCAGCAGCTCCAACAGGGCCCCGAACACTGAAGCTTTCTTT. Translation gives CASSSNRAPNTEAFF.

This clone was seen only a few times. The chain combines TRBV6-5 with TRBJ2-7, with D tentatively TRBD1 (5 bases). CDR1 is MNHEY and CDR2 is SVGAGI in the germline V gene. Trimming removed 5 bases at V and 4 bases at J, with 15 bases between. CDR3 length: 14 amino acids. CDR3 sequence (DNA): TGTGCCAGCAGTGTTCGAACAGGCGATTACGAGCAGTACTTC. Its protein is CASSVRTGDYEQYF.